This TCR beta chain was found in a study of blood T cells in healthy people across ages. Study as a whole: When template switching was applied, about one barcoded beta molecule was captured per two T cells. Whole-study results and caveats: Not knowing donor CMV status may have confounded expanded clonotype changes.

A remark on this clonotype: Its antigen is currently unknown. At one of its ends the junction is not consistent with the germline gene, which may arise from a read error.

Using a J-beta primer mix together with a sample-barcoded 5' primer, a second PCR was run for roughly 7 to 11 cycles. TCRdb independently ran MiXCR on the 5' RACE reads; one entry per CDR3 protein. The profile shows some 560,000 distinct CDR3 sequences, about 27% of them singletons. The data also belong to a second study, concerning T cells of mothers and their children. According to that study: It was observed that no persistent microchimeric T cell clones could be detected.

Sample: blood. The sequence was collected from a boy between 2 and 10 years old in good health.

CDR3 nucleotides: TGTGCCATCGGTAAAACAGGGGTTGCTGGCTGCACCTTC. Protein sequence: CAIGKTGVAGCTF. The chain is built from TRBV10-3 and TRBJ1-2; 7 nucleotides match TRBD1. Germline CDR1 reads ENHRY; CDR2 reads SYGVKD. The CDR3 extends over 13 amino acids.